These T cell receptor beta chains were read from a single sample in a study of regulatory T cells in long-lasting Graves disease. One entry per CDR3 protein results from TCRdb running MiXCR on the multiplex PCR reads. The repertoire includes some 460,000 distinct CDR3 sequences, 16% of them detected once, and 12% sits in the top ten. The sample was also reused in another study, on T cells in Graves' hyperthyroidism and ophthalmopathy.

The sample in question was peripheral blood mononuclear cells (PBMCs), obtained at new diagnosis, from a patient treated with antithyroid drugs. Receptor source: a man aged 35 to 55 with Graves disease. The CDR3 runs from the conserved cysteine through the conserved F or W. The D gene is left open where the match is weak. Clone size is shown for a subset of rows, as once, few, many or a class of expanded clone.

cdr3_length: 15; d_call: TRBD2; v_call: TRBV7-2; clone_size: many; j_call: TRBJ2-7; cdr3_nt: TGTGCCAGCAGTATCGGGGGGACGGGGAACTACGAGCAGTACTTC; cdr3_aa: CASSIGGTGNYEQYF
cdr3_length: 13; d_call: NA; v_call: TRBV30; clone_size: many; j_call: TRBJ1-5; cdr3_nt: TGTGCCTGGAGTGGAGGGGGTAATCAGCCCCAGCATTTT; cdr3_aa: CAWSGGGNQPQHF
cdr3_length: 15; d_call: TRBD2; v_call: TRBV30; clone_size: NA; j_call: TRBJ2-1; cdr3_nt: TGTGCCTGGAGGGAACTAGCGGCCTCCTACAATGAGCAGTTCTTC; cdr3_aa: CAWRELAASYNEQFF
cdr3_length: 16; d_call: TRBD1; v_call: TRBV6-2/TRBV6-3; clone_size: NA; j_call: TRBJ1-5; cdr3_nt: TGTGCCAGCAGCCGTGTCGCCGGGACAGACAATCAGCCCCAGCATTTT; cdr3_aa: CASSRVAGTDNQPQHF
cdr3_length: 15; d_call: TRBD2; v_call: TRBV29-1; clone_size: many; j_call: TRBJ2-1; cdr3_nt: TGCAGCGTTGAACGACTAGCGGGAGGGGAAGATGAGCAGTTCTTC; cdr3_aa: CSVERLAGGEDEQFF
cdr3_length: 14; d_call: NA; v_call: TRBV28; clone_size: many; j_call: TRBJ2-1; cdr3_nt: TGTGCCAGCAGTTTACCAGGGCGGGGATATGAGCAGTTCTTC; cdr3_aa: CASSLPGRGYEQFF
cdr3_length: 15; d_call: TRBD1; v_call: TRBV12-3/TRBV12-4; clone_size: many; j_call: TRBJ1-1; cdr3_nt: TGTGCCAGCAGAGAGAGACAGGGGGAGAACACTGAAGCTTTCTTT; cdr3_aa: CASRERQGENTEAFF
cdr3_length: 13; d_call: TRBD1; v_call: TRBV19; clone_size: few; j_call: TRBJ1-2; cdr3_nt: TGTGCCAGTAGCGAGACAGGGGGCACTGGCTACACCTTC; cdr3_aa: CASSETGGTGYTF
cdr3_length: 16; d_call: TRBD2; v_call: TRBV15; clone_size: many; j_call: TRBJ2-7; cdr3_nt: TGTGCCACCAGCAGAGGGACTAGCGGGAGGGGATACGAGCAGTACTTC; cdr3_aa: CATSRGTSGRGYEQYF
cdr3_length: 16; d_call: TRBD2; v_call: TRBV6-2/TRBV6-3; clone_size: many; j_call: TRBJ2-5; cdr3_nt: TGTGCCAGCACCAAAACGGTAGCGGGTCCCTGGGAGACCCAGTACTTC; cdr3_aa: CASTKTVAGPWETQYF
cdr3_length: 12; d_call: NA; v_call: TRBV7-9; clone_size: NA; j_call: TRBJ2-2; cdr3_nt: TGTGCCAGCAGCTTACTTATGGGGGAGCTGTTTTTT; cdr3_aa: CASSLLMGELFF
cdr3_length: 13; d_call: NA; v_call: TRBV7-3; clone_size: many; j_call: TRBJ2-3; cdr3_nt: TGTGCCAGCAGCTTAAATGCAGGGGATACGCAGTATTTT; cdr3_aa: CASSLNAGDTQYF
cdr3_length: 15; d_call: NA; v_call: TRBV9; clone_size: NA; j_call: TRBJ1-1; cdr3_nt: TGTGCCAGCAGCGATGGCCGGGACGGGAACACTGAAGCTTTCTTT; cdr3_aa: CASSDGRDGNTEAFF
cdr3_length: 13; d_call: NA; v_call: TRBV27; clone_size: NA; j_call: TRBJ1-1; cdr3_nt: TGTGCCAGCAGTTCATCCGGGAACACTGAAGCTTTCTTT; cdr3_aa: CASSSSGNTEAFF
cdr3_length: 15; d_call: TRBD2; v_call: TRBV25-1; clone_size: many; j_call: TRBJ2-7; cdr3_nt: TGTGCCAGCAGTGCGATGACTAGCGGCCTAGACGAGCAGTACTTC; cdr3_aa: CASSAMTSGLDEQYF
cdr3_length: 15; d_call: NA; v_call: TRBV12-5; clone_size: many; j_call: TRBJ1-1; cdr3_nt: TGTGCTAGTGGTTTGGTCGTACAGGGGAACACTGAAGCTTTCTTT; cdr3_aa: CASGLVVQGNTEAFF
cdr3_length: 12; d_call: NA; v_call: TRBV15; clone_size: NA; j_call: TRBJ1-2; cdr3_nt: TGTGCCACCAGCAGGGACACGTATGGCTACACCTTC; cdr3_aa: CATSRDTYGYTF